The 20 T cell receptor beta chains below were found in one sample sequenced in a study of blood T cells in healthy people across ages. With a J-beta primer mix and a sample-barcoded 5' primer, a second PCR ran roughly 6 to 12 cycles. TCRdb called the 5' RACE reads again in MiXCR, with one record for every CDR3 protein. The table has about 640,000 distinct CDR3 sequences, under 65% seen once. Sequencing used blood. These receptors were taken from a man between 60 and 75 years old in good health.

J is TRBJ1-2 and V is TRBV6-6; the D is unclear. Germline loops: CDR1 MNHNY, CDR2 SVGAGI (reference sequence). Between the trimmed V and J ends, which lost 2 bases and 8 bases, there was a span of 9 bases. CDR3 length equals 12 residues. Here the CDR3 DNA reads TGTGCCAGCAGTTACACCGTTTTAGGCTACACCTTC. It yields the protein CASSYTVLGYTF.

This clonotype appeared once. The rearrangement uses TRBV9 and TRBJ2-5, with D possibly called TRBD1 or TRBD2 (5 bases each). The germline V gene encodes CDR1 SGDLS and CDR2 YYNGEE. CDR3 size: 15 residues. The V and J ends lost 0 bases and 4 bases respectively, with 13 bases between them. CDR3 amino acids: CASSVGVGTGETQYF. As DNA, the CDR3 is TGTGCCAGCAGCGTAGGTGTGGGGACGGGAGAGACCCAGTACTTC.

The chain employs TRBV2 and TRBJ1-1, with a tentative D call TRBD1 (6 bases). Germline loops: CDR1 SNHLY, CDR2 FYNNEI. Deletions cut 3 bases from V and 0 bases from J, with 17 bases between. The CDR3 length is 17 residues. This CDR3 reads CASSDGGRGKMNTEAFF. The CDR3 DNA follows: TGTGCCAGCAGTGACGGGGGCAGGGGAAAAATGAACACTGAAGCTTTCTTT.

This chain uses TRBV9 with TRBJ2-3; TRBD2 agrees at 8 bases. The germline V gene encodes CDR1 SGDLS and CDR2 YYNGEE. The CDR3 spans 16 residues. J lost 1 base, V lost 6 bases, and 10 bases had no gene match. DNA for the CDR3: TGTGCCAGCACCGGGAGGGGGGTCCCTGGCACAGATACGCAGTATTTT. Its protein product is CASTGRGVPGTDTQYF.

This clonotype turned up a few times. This rearrangement joins TRBV6-2 or TRBV6-3 to TRBJ2-7; 8 positions agree with TRBD1. Germline assignment: CDR1 MNHEY and CDR2 SVGEGT. Unmatched junction bases numbered 5, after V lost 7 bases and J lost 0 bases. This CDR3 is 14 amino acids long. The CDR3, as DNA: TGTGCCAGCAAACTCACAGGGGGCTCCTACGAGCAGTACTTC. Protein sequence: CASKLTGGSYEQYF.

The CDR3 reads CSANLGVAGGDEQFF. In DNA form, the CDR3 reads TGCAGTGCTAACCTCGGGGTAGCGGGGGGCGATGAGCAGTTCTTC. This chain connects TRBV20-1 to TRBJ2-1; TRBD2 aligns across 10 bases. Germline V CDR1 and CDR2: DFQATT, SNEGSKA (reference sequence). Germline trimming cut 4 bases from V and 8 bases from J; bases unmatched to any gene: 11. This CDR3 has 15 amino acids.

V is TRBV20-1 and J is TRBJ1-1; D not resolved. The germline V gene has CDR1 DFQATT and CDR2 SNEGSKA (reference sequence). V was cut by 7 bases and J by 2 bases, with 14 bases left in between. The CDR3 sequence is 13 residues long. The CDR3 is CSVGGKANTEAFF. The CDR3, as DNA: TGCAGTGTAGGTGGGAAGGCAAACACTGAAGCTTTCTTT.

This clonotype was seen a single time. V is TRBV7-9 and J is TRBJ2-5; 9 nucleotides agree with TRBD1. There are 15 residues in the CDR3. Germline CDR1 is SEHNR and CDR2 is FQNEAQ (reference sequence). Trimming took 4 bases from V and 7 from J; bases not matched to a gene: 10. CDR3 coding DNA: TGTGCCAGCAGCTCAGGACAGGGGTCTGGAGGGACCCAGTACTTC. Its protein is CASSSGQGSGGTQYF.

The chain links TRBV5-6 to TRBJ1-4, with 10 positions matching TRBD1. CDR3 length: 18 residues. Looked up from germline, CDR1 is SGHDT and CDR2 is YYEEEE. Germline trimming cut 4 bases from V and 4 bases from J; bases unmatched to any gene: 13. The CDR3 is CASSPRRDRGIGNEKLFF. In nucleotides, the CDR3 is TGTGCCAGCAGCCCTCGGCGGGACAGGGGCATTGGTAATGAAAAACTGTTTTTT.

V is TRBV6-6 and J is TRBJ2-7; D is uncertain. The germline V gene encodes CDR1 MNHNY and CDR2 SVGAGI (reference sequence). This CDR3 has 14 residues. Trimming took 5 bases from V and 2 from J, leaving 13 bases between them. The CDR3 DNA follows: TGTGCCAGCAGTCGTCGGACGCCTCCCTACGAGCAGTACTTC. The encoded protein is CASSRRTPPYEQYF.

This rearrangement joins TRBV2 to TRBJ2-3, with D perhaps assigned TRBD1 or TRBD2 (5 bases each). The CDR3 contains 15 residues. The V and J ends lost 3 bases and 1 base respectively, with 11 bases between them. Germline CDR1 is SNHLY and CDR2 is FYNNEI. CDR3 sequence reads: CASSEGEWGTDTQYF. The CDR3 DNA reads as TGTGCCAGCAGTGAGGGGGAGTGGGGCACAGATACGCAGTATTTT.

V is TRBV4-1 and J is TRBJ2-1, with 10 bases that match TRBD2. V gave up 3 bases and J gave up 1 base; unmatched junction bases: 12. The CDR3 is 19 residues long. CDR1 MGHRA and CDR2 YSYEKL come from the germline V gene. CDR3 in amino acids: CASSHTSTSGVASYNEQFF. CDR3 nucleotide sequence: TGCGCCAGCAGCCACACCTCTACTAGCGGGGTGGCTTCCTACAATGAGCAGTTCTTC.

The chain uses TRBV3-1 and TRBJ2-3; a weak D match, TRBD2 (5 bases). This CDR3 is built from 17 residues. Deletions cut 6 bases from V and 0 bases from J, with 19 bases between. The germline V gene has CDR1 LGHDT and CDR2 YNNKEL (reference sequence). Written as DNA, the CDR3 is TGTGCCAGCAGTCCTGGGGTCCGGGGTTCTAGCACAGATACGCAGTATTTT. It is translated as CASSPGVRGSSTDTQYF.

The V call is TRBV28, the J call TRBJ1-6; 8 bases are a match to TRBD1. CDR3 length: 14 residues. V shed 5 bases, J shed 9 bases, and the junction held 6 bases outside the gene matches. Germline lookup yields CDR1 MDHEN and CDR2 SYDVKM. This CDR3 is CASSQSGTGSPLHF. The CDR3 bases are TGTGCCAGCAGTCAGTCCGGGACAGGTTCACCCCTCCACTTT. Full variable domain (remainder filled in from reference TRBV28 and TRBJ1-6): DVKVTQSSRYLVKRTGEKVFLECVQDMDHENMFWYRQDPGLGLRLIYFSYDVKMKEKGDIPEGYSVSREKKERFSLILESASTNQTSMYLCASSQSGTGSPLHFGNGTRLTVT.

This clonotype was counted only a few times. V is TRBV6-5 and J is TRBJ2-1, with TRBD1 matching 7 bases. V shed 6 bases, J shed 7 bases, and the junction held 12 bases outside the gene matches. Germline V gene lookup returns CDR1 MNHEY and CDR2 SVGAGI. The CDR3 runs to 15 residues. CDR3 protein: CASRPRGTVQNEQFF. DNA of the CDR3: TGTGCCAGCAGGCCAAGGGGGACAGTTCAAAATGAGCAGTTCTTC.

The V and J genes are TRBV5-1 and TRBJ2-5, with 9 bases that match TRBD1. Trimming took 4 bases from V and 5 from J; bases not matched to a gene: 9. The germline CDR1 and CDR2 sequences are SGHRS and YFSETQ. There are 15 residues in the CDR3. CDR3 loop: CASSIGTGRRETQYF. As DNA, the CDR3 is TGCGCCAGCAGCATCGGGACAGGGCGACGGGAGACCCAGTACTTC.

This clonotype was detected only a few times. The germline gene is not matched at one end of the junction; a read error may be the cause. The J gene is TRBJ2-4, the V gene TRBV5-1; 10 nucleotides match TRBD1. The closer fit of TRBJ2-7 to the DNA end suggests the J call may be wrong. The CDR3 length is 14 residues. The germline V gene has CDR1 SGHRS and CDR2 YFSETQ. The CDR3 loop reads CASSLRQGADEQYF. The CDR3 bases are TGTGCCAGCAGCTTACGACAGGGGGCCGACGAGCAGTACTTC.

This clonotype was observed a few times. This chain joins TRBV5-1 and TRBJ2-6; D is unresolved. Germline V gene sequence: CDR1 SGHRS, CDR2 YFSETQ. This CDR3 spans 17 amino acids. Trimming removed 0 bases at V and 2 bases at J, with 12 bases between. This CDR3 reads CASSLGTLVAGANVLTF. The CDR3 bases are TGCGCCAGCAGCTTGGGAACTTTAGTGGCTGGGGCCAACGTCCTGACTTTC.

This clonotype was counted between two and nine times. The rearrangement joins TRBV20-1 to TRBJ1-2; no firm D call. This CDR3 region has 12 residues. Germline V lookup: CDR1 DFQATT, CDR2 SNEGSKA (reference sequence). The germline V and J ends were trimmed by 5 bases and 0 bases, with 7 bases remaining between them. The CDR3 region is CSAVSANYGYTF. DNA for the CDR3: TGCAGTGCTGTGTCCGCTAACTATGGCTACACCTTC.

The sample holds a few counts of this clonotype. V gene TRBV7-2 combines with J gene TRBJ1-5; maybe TRBD1 (6 bases). The CDR3 covers 14 residues. Germline V gene sequence: CDR1 SGHTA, CDR2 FQGNSA. Trimming stripped 1 base from V and 11 bases from J, with 15 bases between. This CDR3 is CASSLGGGPGAQHF. Written as DNA, the CDR3 is TGTGCCAGCAGCTTAGGTGGGGGCCCTGGGGCCCAGCATTTT.